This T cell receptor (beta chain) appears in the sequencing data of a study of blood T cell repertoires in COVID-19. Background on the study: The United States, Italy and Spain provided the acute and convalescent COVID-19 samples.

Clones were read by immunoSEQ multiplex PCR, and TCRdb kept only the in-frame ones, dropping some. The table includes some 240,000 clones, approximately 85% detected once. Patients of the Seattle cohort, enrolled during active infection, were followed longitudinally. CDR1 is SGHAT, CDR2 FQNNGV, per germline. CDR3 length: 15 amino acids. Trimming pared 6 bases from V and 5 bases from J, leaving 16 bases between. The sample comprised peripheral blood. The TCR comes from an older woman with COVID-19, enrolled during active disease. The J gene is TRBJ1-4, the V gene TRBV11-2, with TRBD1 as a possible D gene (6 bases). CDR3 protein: CASRGRGLENEKLFF. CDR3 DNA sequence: TGTGCCAGCAGGGGCAGGGGCCTCGAGAATGAAAAACTGTTTTTT.